This T cell receptor (beta chain) was observed in a study of cytomegalovirus exposure and HLA in healthy donors. Produced via immunoSEQ multiplex PCR; TCRdb's table is partial and in-frame only. The repertoire holds 90,000 to 150,000 clones, with 88% as singletons. The CDR3 is 14 amino acids. Germline V gives CDR1 MRHNA, CDR2 SNTAGT. V lost 0 bases and J 9 bases, leaving 13 bases between the germline ends. The sample consisted of PBMCs. The J gene is TRBJ2-3, the V gene TRBV6-4; weak D call: TRBD1 (6 bases). The sequence came from a man aged 18 to 30 in good health and CMV-seronegative. CDR3 in amino acids: CASSDSTGSGTQYF. The CDR3 DNA reads TGTGCCAGCAGTGACTCGACAGGTTCGGGGACGCAGTATTTT.